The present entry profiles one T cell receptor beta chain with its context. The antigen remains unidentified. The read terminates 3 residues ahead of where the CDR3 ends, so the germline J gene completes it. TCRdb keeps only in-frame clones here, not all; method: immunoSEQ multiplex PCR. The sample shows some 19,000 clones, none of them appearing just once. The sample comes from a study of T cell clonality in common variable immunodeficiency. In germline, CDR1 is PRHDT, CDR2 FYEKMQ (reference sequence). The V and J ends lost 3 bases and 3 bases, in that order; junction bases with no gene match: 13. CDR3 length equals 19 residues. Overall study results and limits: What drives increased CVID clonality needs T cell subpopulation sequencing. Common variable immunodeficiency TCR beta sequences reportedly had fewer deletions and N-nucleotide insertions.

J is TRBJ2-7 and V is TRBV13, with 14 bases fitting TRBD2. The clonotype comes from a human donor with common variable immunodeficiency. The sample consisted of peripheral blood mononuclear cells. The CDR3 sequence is CASSFTSYGTSGGFYEQYF. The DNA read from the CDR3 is TGTGCCAGCAGCTTTACCTCCTACGGGACTAGCGGGGGATTCTACGAG.